Listed here are 14 T cell receptor beta chains from one sample, sequenced in a study of human CD8 memory T cell subsets. Investigators built TCR beta libraries using UMI-labeled 5' RACE. TCRdb re-called the 5' RACE reads; every CDR3 protein appears as one record, without DNA. The table lists more than 10,000 distinct CDR3 sequences, with over 14% in the top ten. The sequenced sample was CD8+ stem-like memory T cells (TSCM and TCM) sorted from PBMCs. Sample subset: stem-like memory CD8 T cells (TSTEM), CCR7+ PD-1- TIGIT-. These receptors were collected from a human donor in good health.

This chain uses TRBV13 with TRBJ2-7; the D call of TRBD2 rests on TCRdb alone, since no DNA is present to check it. The CDR3 covers 15 residues. The germline gives CDR1 PRHDT, CDR2 FYEKMQ (reference sequence). CDR3 in amino acids: CASSWGGDPIYEQYF. The variable domain in full, with the rest retrieved from reference TRBV13 and TRBJ2-7, is AAGVIQSPRHLIKEKRETATLKCYPIPRHDTVYWYQQGPGQDPQFLISFYEKMQSDKGSIPDRFSAQQFSDYHSELNMSSLELGDSALYFCASSWGGDPIYEQYFGPGTRLTVT.

The chain uses TRBV19 and TRBJ2-1; the D call of TRBD2 rests on TCRdb alone, since no DNA is present to check it. The germline V gene encodes CDR1 LNHDA and CDR2 SQIVND (reference sequence). This CDR3 comprises 16 residues. The CDR3 region is CASSIFGRDSYNEQFF.

This chain links TRBV20-1 with TRBJ2-7; lacking DNA, the TRBD1 call made by TCRdb goes unchecked. Germline V lookup: CDR1 DFQATT, CDR2 SNEGSKA (reference sequence). The CDR3 is 13 residues long. CDR3 sequence: CSARPGDRYEQYF.

This clonotype registers medium-sized by frequency. The CDR3 reads CSVGRSGSEQYF. V is TRBV29-1 and J is TRBJ2-7. Germline lookup yields CDR1 SQVTM and CDR2 ANQGSEA. The CDR3 totals 12 residues.

The V and J genes are TRBV5-4 and TRBJ2-1; TCRdb's D call, TRBD2, is unchecked because there is no DNA. Looked up from germline, CDR1 is SGHNT and CDR2 is YYREEE (reference sequence). This CDR3 is 13 amino acids long. CDR3: CASSSREGREQFF.

This sequence joins TRBV19 and TRBJ2-5; TCRdb names TRBD1, which stays unverified in the absence of DNA. The CDR3 has 15 residues. The germline CDR1 and CDR2 sequences are LNHDA and SQIVND (reference sequence). The CDR3 here is CASSAWDRAEETQYF. Supplemented by reference TRBV19 and TRBJ2-5, the full variable domain reads DGGITQSPKYLFRKEGQNVTLSCEQNLNHDAMYWYRQDPGQGLRLIYYSQIVNDFQKGDIAEGYSVSREKKESFPLTVTSAQKNPTAFYLCASSAWDRAEETQYFGPGTRLLVL.

This clonotype shows up as medium-sized (0.01 to 0.1%) by frequency. This chain joins TRBV28 and TRBJ1-2; TCRdb's assignment of TRBD1 cannot be checked, as there is no DNA. This CDR3 has 12 residues. The germline V gene has CDR1 MDHEN and CDR2 SYDVKM. Here the CDR3 reads CASSLGGGGYTF.

The chain links TRBV2 to TRBJ2-1; TCRdb designates TRBD1, a call that cannot be tested without DNA. Per germline, CDR1 SNHLY and CDR2 FYNNEI. CDR3 length: 17 residues. The CDR3 loop reads CASSERQVPSSYNEQFF.

Measured by frequency, this clonotype is medium-sized (0.01 to 0.1%). This chain joins TRBV29-1 and TRBJ2-5; TCRdb's D call, TRBD1, is unchecked because there is no DNA. This CDR3 is 16 amino acids long. Germline lookup yields CDR1 SQVTM and CDR2 ANQGSEA. CDR3 in amino acids: CSVESDSGAFQETQYF.

The V gene is TRBV15, the J gene TRBJ2-1; TCRdb selects TRBD1, and the lack of DNA leaves this call unchecked. The CDR3 consists of 14 residues. The germline gives CDR1 LNHNV, CDR2 YYDKDF (reference sequence). The CDR3 is CATSTGEGANEQFF.

This sequence joins TRBV28 and TRBJ2-7; as DNA is missing, the TRBD2 call by TCRdb cannot be tested. Germline-derived CDR1 and CDR2 are MDHEN and SYDVKM. This CDR3 is built from 12 residues. The CDR3 spells CASRDFSYEQYF. The variable domain in full, completed from reference TRBV28 and TRBJ2-7, reads DVKVTQSSRYLVKRTGEKVFLECVQDMDHENMFWYRQDPGLGLRLIYFSYDVKMKEKGDIPEGYSVSREKKERFSLILESASTNQTSMYLCASRDFSYEQYFGPGTRLTVT.

V usage is TRBV28 and J usage is TRBJ2-7; TCRdb picks TRBD1, but there is no DNA to check that call. This CDR3 comprises 14 residues. Per the germline V gene, CDR1 is MDHEN and CDR2 is SYDVKM. CDR3 sequence: CASRVRWGRYEQYF.

V and J are TRBV6-6 and TRBJ2-5. The CDR3 sequence is 14 residues long. The germline CDR1 and CDR2 sequences are MNHNY and SVGAGI (reference sequence). This chain's CDR3 is CASRIQADVKTQYF.

This chain links TRBV28 with TRBJ2-3; TCRdb proposes TRBD1, but this gene call is untestable without DNA. This CDR3 is 14 amino acids long. The germline CDR1 and CDR2 sequences are MDHEN and SYDVKM. CDR3 sequence reads: CASSGQGATDTQYF.